The 30 T cell receptor beta chains presented below share a single source sample, sequenced in a study of cytotoxic CD8 clonotypes in ibrutinib-treated CLL. Assay: immunoSEQ multiplex PCR; the TCRdb copy retains only in-frame clones and omits some. The table records 75,000 to 80,000 clones, around four fifths of them present only once. Here the sequenced sample was PBMCs, taken after 24 months of ibrutinib treatment. Receptor source: a human donor with chronic lymphocytic leukemia.

The chain combines TRBV19 with TRBJ1-2; unclear D gene. The CDR3 is 13 amino acids. In germline, CDR1 is LNHDA, CDR2 SQIVND (reference sequence). Trimming left V 3 bases short and J 4 bases short, with 9 bases between. The CDR3 DNA reads TGTGCCAGTAGTATGTCAAAAGGCTATGGCTACACCTTC. It codes for CASSMSKGYGYTF.

This clone was seen repeatedly, ten times or more. The V and J genes are TRBV7-8 and TRBJ1-1; TRBD1 might be the D (6 bases). CDR1 and CDR2 from the germline V gene are SGHVS and FQNEAQ. The CDR3 length is 16 residues. Trimming cost V 6 bases and J 4 bases, with 21 bases left between them. CDR3 sequence (DNA): TGTGCCAGCAGTATCCTGCCCTCACAGGGAAGCACTGAAGCTTTCTTT. Its protein product is CASSILPSQGSTEAFF.

V usage is TRBV19 and J usage is TRBJ2-1; 7 positions agree with TRBD1. Germline CDR1 is LNHDA and CDR2 is SQIVND (reference sequence). CDR3 length equals 14 residues. Trimming at V came to 3 bases and at J to 4 bases, leaving 3 bases not matched to a gene. The CDR3 coding sequence is TGTGCCAGTAGTATTCAGGGGGTGTACAATGAGCAGTTCTTC. Its protein is CASSIQGVYNEQFF.

The chain recombines TRBV6-6 with TRBJ2-7; 7 bases map to TRBD1. The length of the CDR3 is 14 residues. V gave up 4 bases and J gave up 4 bases; unmatched junction bases: 7. The germline gives CDR1 MNHNY, CDR2 SVGAGI (reference sequence). This CDR3 reads CASSSPGTEYEQYF. CDR3 nucleotide sequence: TGTGCCAGCAGTTCCCCCGGGACAGAATACGAGCAGTACTTC.

The gene calls are TRBV7-9 and TRBJ1-1; weak D call: TRBD1 (5 bases). V was clipped by 4 bases and J by 5 bases, with 14 bases between them. The CDR3 loop spans 14 amino acids. Germline V gene sequence: CDR1 SEHNR, CDR2 FQNEAQ (reference sequence). The CDR3, as DNA: TGTGCCAGCAGCTCCAGTGGGGGGATTACTGAAGCTTTCTTT. This encodes CASSSSGGITEAFF.

The CDR3 sequence: CASSLRVGSRAEAFF. The DNA for the CDR3 is TGTGCCAGCTCACTGAGGGTTGGGTCGAGGGCTGAAGCTTTCTTT. The chain links TRBV18 to TRBJ1-1; D gene unclear. The CDR3 covers 15 residues. Trimming stripped 4 bases from V and 6 bases from J, with 18 bases between. Germline CDR1 KGHSH, CDR2 LQKENI.

This clone showed up just once. The V gene is TRBV5-1, the J gene TRBJ2-3; D unresolved. Germline V gives CDR1 SGHRS, CDR2 YFSETQ. V lost 0 bases to trimming and J lost 1 base, with 6 bases between them. The CDR3 has 14 amino acids. In DNA, the CDR3 is TGCGCCAGCAGCTTGGGGGCCGGCACAGATACGCAGTATTTT. Its translation: CASSLGAGTDTQYF.

The chain links TRBV4-1 to TRBJ2-5, with TRBD2 as a possible D gene (6 bases). The germline gives CDR1 MGHRA, CDR2 YSYEKL. Trimming removed 1 base from V and 4 bases from J, with 16 bases in between. This CDR3 comprises 16 residues. The CDR3 region has the DNA TGCGCCAGCAGCCAAGGGTGGGGAGGAGCGGGAGAGACCCAGTACTTC. Translation gives CASSQGWGGAGETQYF.

This clone was detected once. This sequence joins TRBV5-4 and TRBJ2-5; D is perhaps TRBD2 (5 bases). The V gene's germline CDR1 is SGHNT and CDR2 YYREEE (reference sequence). This CDR3 spans 14 amino acids. V dropped 0 bases and J dropped 4 bases, with 10 bases sitting between them. In nucleotides, the CDR3 is TGTGCCAGCAGCTTGGGGGGAGCATTAGAGACCCAGTACTTC. Translated, it gives CASSLGGALETQYF.

The chain recombines TRBV5-1 with TRBJ2-2; 9 positions match TRBD2. CDR1 and CDR2 (germline): SGHRS, YFSETQ. The trim removed 5 bases at V and 10 bases at J, leaving 15 bases unmatched. The CDR3 is 16 amino acids. The CDR3, as DNA: TGCGCCAGCAGTTTCGCTACTAGCGGGCCCCGCACGGAGCTGTTTTTT. This sequence encodes CASSFATSGPRTELFF.

The rearrangement joins TRBV18 to TRBJ1-1; 7 bases line up with TRBD1. V shed 6 bases and J 1 base; nucleotides not matched to a gene: 5. Germline assignment: CDR1 KGHSH and CDR2 LQKENI. The CDR3 is made up of 14 amino acids. In nucleotides, the CDR3 is TGTGCCAGCTCCGAGGACAGGACGAACACTGAAGCTTTCTTT. It translates to CASSEDRTNTEAFF.

The chain couples TRBV2 to TRBJ1-2; D unresolved. This CDR3 has 14 residues. The germline gives CDR1 SNHLY, CDR2 FYNNEI. V gave up 7 bases and J gave up 0 bases, with 12 bases separating them. The CDR3 DNA follows: TGTGCCAGCACCGGAGCTGTTACTAACTATGGCTACACCTTC. Protein sequence: CASTGAVTNYGYTF. Combining the CDR3 with reference TRBV2 and TRBJ1-2 gives the whole variable domain EPEVTQTPSHQVTQMGQEVILRCVPISNHLYFYWYRQILGQKVEFLVSFYNNEISEKSEIFDDQFSVERPDGSNFTLKIRSTKLEDSAMYFCASTGAVTNYGYTFGSGTRLTVV.

The J gene is TRBJ2-1, the V gene TRBV5-6; 10 bases agree with TRBD1. Germline lookup yields CDR1 SGHDT and CDR2 YYEEEE. Trimming at V came to 3 bases and at J to 4 bases, leaving 1 base not matched to a gene. The CDR3 is made up of 14 amino acids. CDR3 sequence: CASSWDRGYNEQFF. CDR3 nucleotide sequence: TGTGCCAGCAGCTGGGACAGGGGTTACAATGAGCAGTTCTTC. The full variable domain, completed using reference TRBV5-6 and TRBJ2-1, is DAGVTQSPTHLIKTRGQQVTLRCSPKSGHDTVSWYQQALGQGPQFIFQYYEEEERQRGNFPDRFSGHQFPNYSSELNVNALLLGDSALYLCASSWDRGYNEQFFGPGTRLTVL.

The chain employs TRBV18 and TRBJ2-1; D is ambiguous. V lost 0 bases, J lost 0 bases, and 9 bases lay in between. The CDR3 runs 16 residues. Germline V gene sequence: CDR1 KGHSH, CDR2 LQKENI. The CDR3 loop is CASSPPLGSSYNEQFF. In DNA, the CDR3 is TGTGCCAGCTCACCACCTCTGGGAAGCTCCTACAATGAGCAGTTCTTC.

The J gene is TRBJ2-5, the V gene TRBV5-4; a weak D match, TRBD1 (6 bases). The CDR3 is 17 residues long. V was shortened by 3 bases and J by 6 bases, with 24 bases between the two germline ends. Per the germline V gene, CDR1 is SGHNT and CDR2 is YYREEE (reference sequence). In nucleotides, the CDR3 is TGTGCCAGCAGCTCAGTGACGGACAGAGATCGGTTGAAGACCCAGTACTTC. Translated: CASSSVTDRDRLKTQYF.

V is TRBV10-3 and J is TRBJ2-3; no clear D. Germline CDR1 reads ENHRY; CDR2 reads SYGVKD. CDR3 length equals 12 residues. The V and J ends lost 5 bases and 1 base respectively, with 4 bases between them. The CDR3 loop is CAISPGTDTQYF. CDR3 nucleotides: TGTGCCATCAGTCCGGGCACAGATACGCAGTATTTT.

The CDR3 spells CASSGLISGANVLTF. The CDR3 coding sequence is TGTGCCAGCAGTGGATTGATCTCTGGGGCCAACGTCCTGACTTTC. The V gene is TRBV2, the J gene TRBJ2-6; D not certain. This CDR3 spans 15 amino acids. Germline V gene sequence: CDR1 SNHLY, CDR2 FYNNEI. V was pared by 4 bases and J by 0 bases, with 7 bases between.

A note on this clone: Other DNA sequences in this specimen translate into the identical CDR3. V and J are TRBV11-2 and TRBJ2-7; TRBD2 is a possible D gene (6 bases). The CDR3 runs to 15 residues. V gave up 0 bases and J gave up 0 bases, with 9 bases separating them. CDR1 and CDR2 from the germline V gene are SGHAT and FQNNGV. The CDR3: CASSLEGGTSYEQYF. The CDR3 DNA follows: TGTGCCAGCAGCTTAGAGGGGGGTACCTCCTACGAGCAGTACTTC.

The gene calls are TRBV10-3 and TRBJ2-7, with D possibly matching TRBD2 (5 bases). Germline CDR1 is ENHRY and CDR2 is SYGVKD. CDR3 length equals 14 residues. V lost 1 base and J 5 bases, leaving 12 bases between the germline ends. CDR3 in amino acids: CAISEFPQRDEQYF. The CDR3 DNA reads TGTGCCATCAGTGAGTTCCCGCAGAGGGACGAGCAGTACTTC.

The chain carries TRBV5-4 and TRBJ2-1; maybe TRBD2 (6 bases). CDR3 length: 16 residues. Germline V gene lookup returns CDR1 SGHNT and CDR2 YYREEE (reference sequence). Trimming cost V 0 bases and J 3 bases, with 13 bases left between them. CDR3 region: CASSLGGTVSYNEQFF. The CDR3 DNA reads TGTGCCAGCAGCTTGGGCGGGACGGTCAGCTACAATGAGCAGTTCTTC.

This chain connects TRBV27 to TRBJ2-7, with D uncertain. The CDR3 runs 13 residues. Per germline, CDR1 MNHEY and CDR2 SMNVEV (reference sequence). V lost 0 bases to trimming and J lost 7 bases, with 10 bases between them. CDR3: CASSLSAVYEQYF. The DNA of the CDR3 is TGTGCCAGCAGTTTATCCGCAGTGTATGAGCAGTACTTC.

The chain joins TRBV5-1 to TRBJ1-2, with 9 bases lining up with TRBD1. CDR3 length equals 13 residues. V was pared by 5 bases and J by 7 bases, with 6 bases of the junction left unmatched. CDR1 and CDR2 from the germline V gene are SGHRS and YFSETQ. CDR3 coding DNA: TGCGCCAGCAGGGAGGGACAGGGAGGTGGCTACACCTTC. It yields the protein CASREGQGGGYTF.

J is TRBJ2-3 and V is TRBV7-7, with D maybe TRBD2 (5 bases). The germline V and J ends were trimmed by 2 bases and 0 bases, with 12 bases remaining between them. The CDR3 runs 16 residues. Germline CDR1 and CDR2: SSHAT and FNYEAQ (reference sequence). The CDR3 bases are TGTGCCAGCAGCTTAACGGCGGGTAGCAGCACAGATACGCAGTATTTT. Translating it yields CASSLTAGSSTDTQYF.

The V gene is TRBV7-3, the J gene TRBJ2-1; the match to TRBD2 covers 8 bases. The CDR3 length is 14 residues. From germline, CDR1 is SGHTA and CDR2 FQGTGA. Trimming took 1 base from V and 5 from J; bases not matched to a gene: 1. CDR3 amino acids: CASSLKREHNEQFF. The CDR3 DNA follows: TGTGCCAGCAGCTTAAAGCGGGAGCACAATGAGCAGTTCTTC.

The V gene is TRBV5-4, the J gene TRBJ2-7, with D perhaps TRBD1 or TRBD2 (5 bases each). The germline V and J ends were trimmed by 4 bases and 1 base, with 18 bases remaining between them. CDR1 and CDR2 (germline): SGHNT, YYREEE (reference sequence). CDR3 length equals 16 residues. CDR3 sequence reads: CASSQGMGEESYEQYF. For the CDR3, the DNA is TGTGCCAGCAGCCAGGGAATGGGAGAAGAGTCCTACGAGCAGTACTTC. Full variable domain (missing parts from reference TRBV5-4 and TRBJ2-7): ETGVTQSPTHLIKTRGQQVTLRCSSQSGHNTVSWYQQALGQGPQFIFQYYREEENGRGNFPPRFSGLQFPNYSSELNVNALELDDSALYLCASSQGMGEESYEQYFGPGTRLTVT.

This chain connects TRBV6-1 to TRBJ2-7, with 7 bases that match TRBD1. V lost 6 bases to trimming and J lost 5 bases; unmatched junction nucleotides: 4. The germline gives CDR1 MNHNS, CDR2 SASEGT. The CDR3 extends over 12 amino acids. CDR3 in amino acids: CASRDRVNEQYF. DNA for the CDR3: TGTGCCAGCAGAGACAGGGTGAACGAGCAGTACTTC.

The chain carries TRBV29-1 and TRBJ2-2; D ambiguous. The germline V and J ends were trimmed by 6 bases and 5 bases, with 13 bases remaining between them. This CDR3 region has 13 residues. Germline-derived CDR1 and CDR2 are SQVTM and ANQGSEA. In DNA form, the CDR3 reads TGCAGCGTCGCACGTGCCCCGACCGGGGAGCTGTTTTTT. Protein product: CSVARAPTGELFF.

This clone was seen only a few times. The genes are TRBV7-9 and TRBJ1-1; 11 nucleotides agree with TRBD1. Germline CDR1 SEHNR, CDR2 FQNEAQ (reference sequence). The CDR3 contains 18 residues. Losses at the gene ends were 5 bases for V and 1 base for J; bases not matched to a gene: 12. CDR3 nucleotide sequence: TGTGCCAGCAGCCCAGAGGGACAGGGGGAGAAGGAGAACACTGAAGCTTTCTTT. It yields the protein CASSPEGQGEKENTEAFF.

The chain joins TRBV7-9 to TRBJ2-7, with D perhaps being TRBD1 or TRBD2 (5 bases each). The CDR3 length is 14 residues. Trimming pared 7 bases from V and 3 bases from J, leaving 16 bases between. Germline-derived CDR1 and CDR2 are SEHNR and FQNEAQ (reference sequence). The CDR3 coding sequence is TGTGCCAGCAACTCTTGGGGACCCTGCTACGAGCAGTACTTC. Protein: CASNSWGPCYEQYF.

To note about this clone: The sample carries other DNA sequences with the same CDR3. This chain connects TRBV6-5 to TRBJ1-1; possible D gene TRBD1, 6 bases. This CDR3 is built from 15 residues. Per the germline V gene, CDR1 is MNHEY and CDR2 is SVGAGI. V was clipped by 5 bases and J by 4 bases, with 17 bases between them. DNA for the CDR3: TGTGCCAGCAGTCGATACGGCGAAGGGGGCACTGAAGCTTTCTTT. This translates into CASSRYGEGGTEAFF.